This TCR beta chain appears in the sequencing data of a study of cytomegalovirus exposure and HLA in healthy donors. Study-wide results and caveats: In a later analysis, TCR beta V- and J-gene trimming was associated with a missense DCLRE1C variant. CMV serostatus was the only recorded immune exposure for donors.

Use of 60 Vbeta and 13 Jbeta primers characterized the PCR. Assay: immunoSEQ multiplex PCR; the TCRdb copy retains only in-frame clones and omits some. Of under 150,000 clones listed, 70% to 80% are singletons. The CDR3 is made up of 15 amino acids. J was trimmed by 6 bases and V by 4 bases; bases with no gene match: 8. The germline V gene encodes CDR1 SGHAT and CDR2 FQNNGV. Healthy bone marrow donors formed the donor group. As to this clone: Its target is not known.

The chain links TRBV11-2 to TRBJ2-7, with 11 nucleotides matching TRBD1. This clonotype was obtained from a woman aged 18-29 years in good health and CMV-seronegative. Specimen: PBMCs. CDR3 protein: CASSSRDRGSSEQYF. In nucleotides, the CDR3 is TGTGCCAGCAGCTCCCGGGACAGGGGGTCGTCCGAGCAGTACTTC. Filled out from reference TRBV11-2 and TRBJ2-7, the complete variable domain reads EAGVAQSPRYKIIEKRQSVAFWCNPISGHATLYWYQQILGQGPKLLIQFQNNGVVDDSQLPKDRFSAERLKGVDSTLKIQPAKLEDSAVYLCASSSRDRGSSEQYFGPGTRLTVT.